Sequencing of this T cell receptor beta chain was carried out in a study of blood T cell repertoires in COVID-19. Study-level background: Spain, Italy and the United States supplied samples that represented acute and convalescent COVID-19. T cells, B-cell-depleted T cells, or PBMCs supplied cDNA or gDNA.

Measured with immunoSEQ multiplex PCR; TCRdb has only the in-frame clones, and not every one. The profile shows 200,000 or so clones, about 80% of them singletons. Germline V gives CDR1 MGHRA, CDR2 YSYEKL. V was pared by 5 bases and J by 0 bases, with 8 bases of the junction left unmatched. The CDR3 extends over 18 amino acids. Sequenced sample: peripheral blood. The sequence was obtained from a human donor with acute or convalescent COVID-19. The donor label of this sample is uncertain. The genes are TRBV4-1 and TRBJ2-6; TRBD1 agrees at 9 bases. The CDR3 spells CASSFRDRDYSGANVLTF. The CDR3 nucleotides read TGCGCCAGCAGCTTTCGGGACAGGGATTACTCTGGGGCCAACGTCCTGACTTTC.